These 20 T cell receptor beta chains share one sample of origin, sequenced in a study of T cell repertoires in aging, cancer and after chemotherapy. A mixed TRB-A/B primer pool amplified rearranged TRB by multiplex touch-down PCR. TCRdb fed the multiplex PCR reads into MiXCR, producing one record per CDR3 protein. The table lists 4,800 or so distinct CDR3 sequences, about 25% of them singletons. TCR beta rearrangements were amplified from peripheral blood genomic DNA. Sample: blood. The receptors shown here come from a human donor in good health.

This chain connects TRBV10-1 to TRBJ2-7, with D uncertain. V was clipped by 2 bases and J by 6 bases, with 5 bases between them. The V gene's germline CDR1 is WNHNN and CDR2 SYGVQD (reference sequence). There are 11 residues in the CDR3. Written as DNA, the CDR3 is TGCGCCAGCAGTGAGATAGGCGAGCAGTACTTC. It translates to CASSEIGEQYF.

V usage is TRBV4-1 and J usage is TRBJ1-5; perhaps TRBD1 as D (5 bases). The V end was cut by 4 bases, the J end by 13 bases, with 17 bases between. Per germline, CDR1 MGHRA and CDR2 YSYEKL. The CDR3 is 13 residues long. The chain's CDR3 is CASSPAQGGGQHF. The CDR3 DNA reads as TGCGCCAGCAGCCCCGCTCAGGGAGGTGGACAGCATTTT.

Worth noting for this clonotype: A much larger clone differs from this one at a single base, so this may be a read error. V is TRBV6-5 and J is TRBJ1-3; D ambiguous. Germline V CDR1 and CDR2: MNHEY, SVGAGI. The V and J ends lost 5 bases and 2 bases respectively, with 13 bases between them. This CDR3 contains 15 residues. CDR3 nucleotide sequence: TGTGCCAGCAGTCGGGCATCTATTCCTGGAAACACCATATATTTT. Translated: CASSRASIPGNTIYF.

Comment on this clonotype: This may come from a read error, since a much larger clone is one base off. The chain uses TRBV5-4 and TRBJ1-5; TRBD1 aligns across 9 bases. Germline V gene sequence: CDR1 SGHNT, CDR2 YYREEE (reference sequence). The ends lost 0 bases at V and 2 bases at J; junction bases unmatched: 6. The CDR3 is 17 amino acids. The CDR3 nucleotides read TGTGCCAGCAGCTTGGGACCGGGACAGGGCGGCAATCAGCCCCAGCATTTT. It translates to CASSLGPGQGGNQPQHF. Full variable domain (remainder filled in from reference TRBV5-4 and TRBJ1-5): ETGVTQSPTHLIKTRGQQVTLRCSSQSGHNTVSWYQQALGQGPQFIFQYYREEENGRGNFPPRFSGLQFPNYSSELNVNALELDDSALYLCASSLGPGQGGNQPQHFGDGTRLSIL.

J is TRBJ1-1 and V is TRBV11-2; D ambiguous. The ends were cut back, 9 bases at V and 4 bases at J, with 21 bases in the middle. The CDR3 sequence is 15 residues long. Germline lookup yields CDR1 SGHAT and CDR2 FQNNGV. The CDR3 reads CASSFRTGAGTEAFF. In nucleotides, the CDR3 is TGTGCCAGTTCTTTTCGGACCGGCGCGGGCACTGAAGCTTTCTTT.

The chain uses TRBV7-9 and TRBJ1-4, with a weak D call TRBD1 (5 bases). Trimming pared 1 base from V and 3 bases from J, leaving 9 bases between. Germline CDR1 SEHNR, CDR2 FQNEAQ (reference sequence). This CDR3 has 15 amino acids. The CDR3 bases are TGTGCCAGCAGCTTAGAGGCAGGGTCTAATGAAAAACTGTTTTTT. Translated, it gives CASSLEAGSNEKLFF.

By share of the sample, this clonotype is medium-sized (0.01 to 0.1%). The V gene is TRBV27, the J gene TRBJ1-6; D is ambiguous. Germline values: CDR1 MNHEY, CDR2 SMNVEV (reference sequence). This CDR3 region has 16 residues. V lost 6 bases to trimming and J lost 7 bases, with 19 bases between them. The CDR3 protein is CASRPGMRNGNSPLHF. For the CDR3, the DNA is TGTGCCAGCAGACCCGGGATGCGAAACGGGAATTCACCCCTCCACTTT.

Comments on this clonotype: A single base separates this from a much larger clone, so it may be a read error. The chain is built from TRBV19 and TRBJ1-2; D is uncertain. The length of the CDR3 is 9 residues. Germline loops: CDR1 LNHDA, CDR2 SQIVND (reference sequence). CDR3 nucleotide sequence: TGTGTCTTGGATTATGACTACACCTTC. Amino acid sequence: CVLDYDYTF.

The chain employs TRBV11-3 and TRBJ1-1; D unresolved. The germline CDR1 and CDR2 sequences are SGHNT and YENEEA. V lost 1 base, J lost 0 bases, and 3 bases lay in between. The CDR3 is made up of 13 amino acids. The CDR3 sequence: CASSLAMNTEAFF. In nucleotides, the CDR3 is TGTGCCAGCAGCTTAGCCATGAACACTGAAGCTTTCTTT.

Turning to this clonotype: A read error may be the cause here, since a much bigger clone is one base away. This rearrangement joins TRBV5-1 to TRBJ1-2, with 7 bases aligning to TRBD1. Trimming removed 1 base from V and 4 bases from J; junction bases left unmatched: 7. Germline-derived CDR1 and CDR2 are SGHRS and YFSETQ. This CDR3 has 15 amino acids. CDR3 residues: CASSLKEGASYGYTF. In DNA, the CDR3 is TGCGCCAGCAGCTTGAAGGAGGGGGCAAGCTATGGCTACACCTTC.

This clonotype was seen a handful of times. The rearrangement joins TRBV7-2 to TRBJ2-6; D assignment may be TRBD1 or TRBD2 (7 bases each). Germline CDR1 and CDR2: SGHTA and FQGNSA. V was shortened by 1 base and J by 2 bases, with 21 bases between the two germline ends. This CDR3 has 20 amino acids. Here the CDR3 DNA reads TGTGCCAGCAGCTTAGAGGGGGAGGGCAGGGGGTACGCTGGGGCCAACGTCCTGACTTTC. Its translation is CASSLEGEGRGYAGANVLTF.

The sample holds a few counts of this clonotype. J is TRBJ1-4 and V is TRBV28, with TRBD1 as a possible D gene (5 bases). The germline V gene encodes CDR1 MDHEN and CDR2 SYDVKM. The CDR3 has 15 residues. The ends were cut back, 5 bases at V and 5 bases at J, with 15 bases in the middle. The CDR3 spells CASSPRDGGNEKLFF. The DNA for the CDR3 is TGTGCCAGCAGTCCCCGGGACGGAGGAAATGAAAAACTGTTTTTT.

This clonotype turned up a few times. The CDR3 reads CASNPGVAGYQETQYF. CDR3 in DNA: TGTGCCAGCAACCCCGGGGTAGCGGGGTACCAAGAGACCCAGTACTTC. The rearrangement joins TRBV27 to TRBJ2-5; the match to TRBD2 covers 8 bases. Germline V lookup: CDR1 MNHEY, CDR2 SMNVEV (reference sequence). This CDR3 is 16 amino acids long. J gave up 0 bases and V 7 bases, and 10 bases lay outside the gene matches.

This clonotype has just a few counts. V gene TRBV14 combines with J gene TRBJ2-7, with a possible D match to TRBD1 (5 bases). The CDR3 extends over 16 amino acids. The V gene's germline CDR1 is SGHDN and CDR2 FVKESK. The germline V and J ends were trimmed by 5 bases and 0 bases, with 17 bases remaining between them. CDR3 protein: CASSADMGRTSYEQYF. CDR3 nucleotide sequence: TGTGCCAGCAGCGCCGACATGGGGCGGACCTCCTACGAGCAGTACTTC.

This clonotype qualifies as medium-sized (0.01 to 0.1%). V and J are TRBV18 and TRBJ2-3; TRBD1 might be the D (5 bases). CDR3 length: 16 residues. The germline V and J ends were trimmed by 0 bases and 2 bases, with 12 bases remaining between them. Per germline, CDR1 KGHSH and CDR2 LQKENI. The CDR3, as DNA: TGTGCCAGCTCACCACCGGGCAAGGGGTACACAGATACGCAGTATTTT. Translation gives CASSPPGKGYTDTQYF.

This clonotype is medium-sized. The rearrangement links TRBV6-1 to TRBJ1-4; D perhaps matches TRBD1 (5 bases). CDR1 is MNHNS and CDR2 is SASEGT in the germline V gene. V dropped 0 bases and J dropped 6 bases, with 14 bases sitting between them. CDR3 length: 16 residues. CDR3 residues: CASSEAIGAGDEKLFF. DNA for the CDR3: TGTGCCAGCAGTGAAGCAATCGGGGCGGGAGATGAAAAACTGTTTTTT.

This clonotype was recorded once. V is TRBV4-2 and J is TRBJ2-5, with 7 bases matching TRBD2. The J segment lost 5 bases and the V segment lost 4 bases, leaving 13 bases of the junction unmatched. Germline V gives CDR1 LGHNA, CDR2 YNFKEQ. CDR3 size: 16 residues. CDR3 sequence reads: CASSRLVASGGETQYF. DNA of the CDR3: TGTGCCAGCAGCCGCTTAGTCGCTAGCGGAGGGGAGACCCAGTACTTC.

By share of the sample, this clonotype is large (0.1 to 1%). The chain joins TRBV29-1 to TRBJ1-5; TRBD1 might be the D (5 bases). There are 13 residues in the CDR3. Germline-derived CDR1 and CDR2 are SQVTM and ANQGSEA. V dropped 6 bases and J dropped 2 bases, with 11 bases sitting between them. The CDR3 DNA is TGCAGCGTCGCCGGGGGAGGCAATCAGCCCCAGCATTTT. Translated: CSVAGGGNQPQHF.

The CDR3 protein is CASSLHQGGNQPQHF. CDR3 DNA sequence: TGTGCCAGCAGTTTACACCAGGGGGGGAATCAGCCCCAGCATTTT. This chain uses TRBV28 with TRBJ1-5; 7 nucleotides match TRBD1. This CDR3 comprises 15 residues. V trimming: 2 bases; J trimming: 4 bases; junction bases outside the gene matches: 5. The germline gives CDR1 MDHEN, CDR2 SYDVKM.

This clonotype showed up just a few times. The chain couples TRBV5-6 to TRBJ1-1, with no clear D. Deletions cut 0 bases from V and 0 bases from J, with 12 bases between. The CDR3 covers 16 residues. Germline V gene sequence: CDR1 SGHDT, CDR2 YYEEEE. CDR3 DNA: TGTGCCAGCAGCTTGGCCGGAGACGGCGTGAACACTGAAGCTTTCTTT. Protein product: CASSLAGDGVNTEAFF.